This T cell receptor beta chain was recovered during a study of cytomegalovirus exposure and HLA in healthy donors (dated by TCRdb to 2016 to 2017). Regarding the study in general: An earlier analysis of some 550 of the donors reported 250 to 350 Gb of sequence data and 100 million to 140 million unique TCR beta sequences from some 180 million T cells. Around 320 gigabases of sequencing data and tens of millions of unique TCR sequences were included in an early release covering about 620 HLA-typed donors. Among the roughly 400 genotyped donors, 81% belonged to the genetic ancestry cluster associated with self-reported Caucasian donors. The study was designed to test whether signatures of past pathogen exposure could be identified by cataloging public T cell receptors. The study used immunosequencing to profile the T cell repertoires of several hundred subjects and linked those repertoires to cytomegalovirus serostatus. A separate validation cohort of about 110 different subjects was used in addition to the approximately 700-subject first cohort. To predict cytomegalovirus infection status, the study brought together high-throughput TCR immunosequencing, statistical association of individual TCRs with disease status, and machine learning. A later analysis re-examined previously published TCR beta repertoires from 500 to 700 donors and added high-resolution HLA genotyping to investigate patterns of TCR occurrence. The later analysis used no new phenotypic data to find candidate immune exposures, relying instead on TCR beta sequences and their occurrence across donors. An earlier analysis of about 600 of the donors used high-throughput TCR beta sequencing to judge whether each TCR beta V gene segment behaved as functional or pseudogenic. Donor age, sex, ethnicity and CMV serostatus were compiled together with the repertoire data. In a later genetic analysis, genome-wide SNP genotypes for about 55% of the roughly 700 donors were used, and that subset was treated as a discovery cohort. Every repertoire in the discovery cohort had been generated on one and the same sequencing platform. HLA typing included class I and class II loci at four-digit resolution. The number of donors typed differed by locus, with about 629-640 for A, B, C, DRB1 and DQB1, more than 500 for DQA1, under 610 for DPA1, and roughly 450 for DPB1. About five DR-DQ haplotypes were treated as single units for association and clustering because of strong linkage in the cohort. Among 300 to 450 genotyped donors of the cohort, an average of roughly 240,000 unique TCR beta nucleotide sequences were sequenced per donor, approximately 20% of them non-productive.

As regards this clone: No antigen is known for it. No base qualities exist here, and no much larger clone lies one base off it.

Libraries were made using the immunoSEQ multiplex PCR assay. For the multiplex PCR, a mixture combining 60 forward primers for TCR Vbeta segments and 13 reverse primers for TCR Jbeta segments was used. Amplification of the CDR3 region of rearranged TCR beta genes was performed with a multiplex PCR assay on genomic DNA. On the Illumina HiSeq System, the amplified TCR beta libraries were sequenced as 87-base-pair reads. Processing in the source paper ran as follows. In a later analysis, roughly 80 million unique TCR beta chains were counted across the 650 to 750 repertoires, and approximately 9.9 million of these chains were shared by at least two donors. A nearest-neighbor algorithm error-corrected the raw reads and collapsed the reads into unique sequences, merging closely related sequences to remove PCR and sequencing errors. Alignment of CDR3 sequences to IMGT reference sequences was used to assign V, D and J gene segments. Each retained sequence needed at least a six-nucleotide match to both a V gene segment and a J gene segment. Rearrangements were called productive when the CDR3 lacked stop codons and stayed in frame with V and J; all others were non-productive. Following IMGT convention, CDR3 was defined as the stretch from the second conserved V-encoded cysteine to the conserved J-encoded phenylalanine. Sequences without an unambiguous match to a single V gene segment were excluded from the earlier analysis of a few hundred of the donors. An earlier analysis of a few hundred of the donors called V segments functional above 56.7% productive rearrangements and segregating when the between-donor standard deviation exceeded 5%. A statistical classification framework was developed to diagnose cytomegalovirus status using the catalog of TCR beta chain sequences. In a later analysis, V and J genes were assigned by comparing TCR nucleotide sequences against IMGT/GENE-DB human TR gene sequences. A later analysis assigned CDR3 sequences and most-parsimonious VDJ recombination scenarios with the TCRdist pipeline. In a later analysis, every TCR beta chain was defined by the combination of its CDR3 amino acid sequence and its V-gene family, and reads without a unique V-gene family were dropped. In a later analysis, 450 to 600 highly shared, low-generation-probability nucleotide sequences were removed to address suspected cross-contamination and a sequencing artifact. In a later analysis, a clonal expansion index was calculated for each public chain from normalized within-repertoire ranks of inferred template counts. A later analysis computed generation probabilities with a VDJ recombination model fitted to out-of-frame rearrangements, and checked the results against IGoR. A later analysis scored TCR-TCR, TCR-HLA and TCR-CMV co-occurrence with hypergeometric tests, applying a repertoire-size bias correction to TCR pairs. A later analysis estimated false discovery rates by permuting HLA or CMV assignments 20 times. In a later analysis, co-occurring TCRs were grouped using DBSCAN, with TCRdist sequence similarity added in when clustering inside HLA-allele-positive subsets. For co-occurrence clustering, repertoires with fewer than 30,000 or more than 120,000 public chains were excluded, along with 4 to 6 repertoires with anomalous nucleotide sharing. TCRdb limited this immuneACCESS table to in-frame rearrangements with V and J called. A share of clones is missing; checked studies link under half to unresolved V genes, and the rest is unexplained. The DNA was the basis for D and trimming; V, J and clone size are from that table. Recorded for this sample are roughly 100,000 clones; more than 65% of them occurred a single time. Jointly, the top ten make up approximately 8.2% of the sample.

Paper-wide results and their limitations: Across donors, most TCR sequences were observed very rarely, whereas some public TCRs were present in many individuals. The authors suggested that the approach could potentially be extended to other disease states and immunological phenotypes. According to a later analysis, most CMV-associated TCR beta chains appeared to be HLA-restricted, and the HLA associations seemed to be driven largely by CMV exposure. When HLA alleles, especially DR and DQ, strongly co-occurred, attributing TCR associations to individual alleles was difficult. In a later analysis, 16,951 TCR beta sequences were associated with specific HLA alleles at a false discovery rate of 0.05. In a later analysis, TCR association rates were found to vary across HLA loci, with the most associated TCRs seen for DRB1 alleles and the fewest for HLA-C alleles. In a later genetic analysis, a missense DCLRE1C variant was associated with V-gene and J-gene trimming of TCR beta chains, and the association was replicated in an independent cohort. The classifier was reported to diagnose cytomegalovirus status with high specificity and sensitivity in both the original cohort and the validation cohort. Some IMGT-functional V segments, including TRBV6-2 and TRBV6-3, could not be told apart with the 87-base-pair reads, so those segments were excluded. A few of the identified cytomegalovirus-associated TCR beta chains were confirmed in vitro to be specific for cytomegalovirus antigens. A further reported finding was that TCR beta sequences accurately predicted the HLA-A and HLA-B alleles for most subjects in the first cohort. The sequencing pipeline was judged likely to have produced a cluster of highly shared sequence variants as a technical artifact. HLA typing was unavailable for some donors at each locus, so association tests used only the typed subset. Broadly in line with IMGT annotations, most TCR beta V segments showed up in productive rearrangements about 87% or about 30% of the time in an earlier analysis of several hundred of the donors. A later analysis reported that several top co-occurrence clusters appeared linked to parvovirus B19, influenza, CMV and Epstein-Barr virus. In this cohort, only TCR beta chains were sequenced, and detectable features were limited by the absence of alpha or paired-chain data. Immune exposure information for the cohort was limited to CMV serostatus. Correlated functional status among segregating V segments might be attributable to linkage disequilibrium, but an unknown experimental factor could not be ruled out. The study listed 164 TCR beta chains as associated with cytomegalovirus. Sequencing depth was assumed to be roughly uniform across donors in the presence/absence analyses, though that assumption may not hold. According to a later genetic analysis, donors in an Asian-associated ancestry cluster had fewer N-insertions in productive TCRs than the approximately 710-donor mean. In a later analysis, HLA-associated TCR beta chains were found to be more clonally expanded and to have lower generation probabilities than equally common non-associated chains. Seventeen rarely observed V segments, including chromosome 9 orphons, were excluded from the earlier analysis of about 600 of the donors because counts were too low.

V lost 2 bases and J lost 5 bases; the stretch between them is 15 bases long. Measured from the cysteine to the phenylalanine, the CDR3 is 15 residues long. Solely the CDR3 DNA is kept, with 45 bases framed from the first base. According to the germline V gene, CDR1 reads MNHNS and CDR2 reads SASEGT. The cohort consisted of approximately 670 healthy bone marrow donors. Cohort members were all nominally healthy when sampled, although unrecorded immune exposures were likely present. The donor tested CMV seropositive and was one of the 289 seropositive cohort members. Each donor provided a peripheral blood sample, and peripheral blood mononuclear cells were used for TCR beta sequencing. The Qiagen DNeasy Blood Extraction Kit was used to extract genomic DNA from the blood cell samples.

The chain joins TRBV6-1 to TRBJ2-5, with a tentative D gene TRBD2 over 6 matching bases. Sequenced material: PBMCs. The receptor's source is a middle-aged man in good health and CMV-seropositive. CDR3 sequence: CASSEFQGGSETQYF. Here is the DNA: TGTGCCAGCAGTGAATTCCAGGGAGGCTCGGAGACCCAGTACTTC.